This T cell receptor beta chain was recorded in a study of T cells after somatic rescue of genetic block. Here immunoSEQ multiplex PCR was the method, and the copy in TCRdb shows in-frame clones only, minus some. Found here are 13,000 to 15,000 clones, 72% of them singletons; the top ten hold approximately 14%. CDR3 length equals 13 residues. Germline V CDR1 and CDR2: MDHEN, SYDVKM. Trimming cost V 6 bases and J 7 bases, with 13 bases left between them. V usage is TRBV28 and J usage is TRBJ1-3; tentative D call: TRBD1 (5 bases). The sequence was collected from a boy aged 5-17 years. Sequenced input: peripheral blood mononuclear cells (PBMCs). DNA for the CDR3: TGTGCCAGCAGGATCGACAGCTACAACACCATATATTTT. This encodes CASRIDSYNTIYF.